These 9 T cell receptor beta chains share one sample of origin, sequenced in a study of control samples from healthy donors and cancer patients. Measured with immunoSEQ multiplex PCR; TCRdb has only the in-frame clones, and not every one. The data hold about 95,000 clones, with about 88% observed a single time. The sequencing input was blood. The source of these receptors is a woman aged 70-85 years in good health.

This chain uses TRBV30 with TRBJ1-3; maybe TRBD1 (6 bases). CDR1 GTSNPN and CDR2 SVGIG come from the germline V gene (reference sequence). The CDR3 has 14 amino acids. With 4 bases removed from V and 3 bases from J, the gap between germline ends came to 13 bases. The CDR3 nucleotides are TGTGCCTGGAACAGGGACGGTCGTGGAAACACCATATATTTT. This encodes CAWNRDGRGNTIYF.

This clone was observed a single time. The chain has TRBV2 and TRBJ1-2; possibly TRBD1 for D (6 bases). Trimming took 8 bases from V and 4 from J, leaving 11 bases between them. Germline V gene lookup returns CDR1 SNHLY and CDR2 FYNNEI. The CDR3 covers 12 residues. In DNA form, the CDR3 reads TGTGCCAGCTCAGGGGACTCCTATGGCTACACCTTC. Translated, it gives CASSGDSYGYTF.

This clone appeared a single time. The chain has TRBV3-1 (or the pseudogene TRBV3-2) and TRBJ2-5, with TRBD2 identical over 11 bases. This CDR3 spans 17 amino acids. CDR1 is LGHDT, CDR2 YNNKEL, per germline (reference sequence). With V trimmed by 1 base and J by 5 bases, 9 bases remained unmatched. The CDR3 loop reads CASSQVFSGGAWETQYF. The CDR3 region has the DNA TGTGCCAGCAGCCAAGTTTTTAGCGGGGGGGCCTGGGAGACCCAGTACTTC.

The chain is built from TRBV24-1 and TRBJ1-1; D is perhaps TRBD1 (5 bases). There are 14 residues in the CDR3. Germline lookup yields CDR1 KGHDR and CDR2 SFDVKD. Trimming took 8 bases from V and 1 from J, leaving 13 bases between them. The CDR3 sequence: CATMGQGPNTEAFF. The CDR3 DNA reads TGTGCCACCATGGGGCAGGGCCCGAACACTGAAGCTTTCTTT.

The V and J genes are TRBV6-5 and TRBJ1-2, with TRBD1 matching over 9 bases. CDR1 is MNHEY, CDR2 SVGAGI, per germline. This CDR3 has 13 amino acids. Losses at the gene ends were 7 bases for V and 5 bases for J; bases not matched to a gene: 5. CDR3 loop: CASKGTGTYGYTF. The CDR3 nucleotides are TGTGCCAGCAAGGGGACAGGGACGTATGGCTACACCTTC.

V usage is TRBV2 and J usage is TRBJ1-1; 8 nucleotides match TRBD1. This CDR3 contains 14 residues. Per the germline V gene, CDR1 is SNHLY and CDR2 is FYNNEI. V was clipped by 2 bases and J by 4 bases; unmatched bases: 3. CDR3 DNA sequence: TGTGCCAGCAGTGAACAGGGGGCCGGCACTGAAGCTTTCTTT. Translating it yields CASSEQGAGTEAFF.

The chain is built from TRBV28 and TRBJ2-2; D remains ambiguous. Germline loops: CDR1 MDHEN, CDR2 SYDVKM. The CDR3 runs 12 residues. The ends were cut back, 6 bases at V and 0 bases at J, with 2 bases in the middle. CDR3: CASRSNTGELFF. DNA for the CDR3: TGTGCCAGCAGGTCGAACACCGGGGAGCTGTTTTTT.

The chain couples TRBV29-1 to TRBJ1-1; 7 nucleotides line up with TRBD1. The CDR3 runs 13 residues. Germline V gene lookup returns CDR1 SQVTM and CDR2 ANQGSEA. The V segment lost 6 bases and the J segment 3 bases; nucleotides outside the gene matches: 7. The CDR3 spells CSVALGQYTEAFF. In nucleotides, the CDR3 is TGCAGCGTGGCACTGGGACAGTACACTGAAGCTTTCTTT.

V gene TRBV5-6 combines with J gene TRBJ2-7, with D perhaps matching TRBD1 or TRBD2 (5 bases each). Germline loops: CDR1 SGHDT, CDR2 YYEEEE. The ends were cut back, 0 bases at V and 0 bases at J, with 16 bases in the middle. The CDR3 totals 17 residues. CDR3 in DNA: TGTGCCAGCAGCTTGGCCCGGGGACCAGAGTTCTCCTACGAGCAGTACTTC. Protein product: CASSLARGPEFSYEQYF. The entire variable domain, with the rest obtained from reference TRBV5-6 and TRBJ2-7, is as follows: DAGVTQSPTHLIKTRGQQVTLRCSPKSGHDTVSWYQQALGQGPQFIFQYYEEEERQRGNFPDRFSGHQFPNYSSELNVNALLLGDSALYLCASSLARGPEFSYEQYFGPGTRLTVT.